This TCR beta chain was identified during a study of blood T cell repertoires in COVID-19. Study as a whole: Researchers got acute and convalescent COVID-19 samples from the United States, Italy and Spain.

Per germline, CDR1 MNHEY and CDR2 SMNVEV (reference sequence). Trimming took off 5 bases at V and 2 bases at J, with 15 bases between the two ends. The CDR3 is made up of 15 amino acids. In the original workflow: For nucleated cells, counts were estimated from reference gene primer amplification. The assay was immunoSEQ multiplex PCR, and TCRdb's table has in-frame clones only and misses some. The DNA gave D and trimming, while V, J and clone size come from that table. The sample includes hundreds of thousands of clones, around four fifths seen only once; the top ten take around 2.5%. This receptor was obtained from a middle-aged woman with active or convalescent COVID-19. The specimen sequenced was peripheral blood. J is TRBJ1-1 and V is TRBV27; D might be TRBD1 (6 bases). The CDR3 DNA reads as TGTGCCAGCAGTCGAGGGCAGGGGTCAAACACTGAAGCTTTCTTT. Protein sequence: CASSRGQGSNTEAFF.